Shown below are 3 T cell receptor beta chains from a single sample sequenced in a study of cytomegalovirus exposure and HLA in healthy donors. The PCR used 60 Vbeta and 13 Jbeta primers. TCRdb's table, derived via immunoSEQ multiplex PCR, lists solely in-frame clones and lacks some. The sample table includes fewer than 100,000 clones. The sample was PBMCs. The receptors shown here come from a woman aged 60-75 years in good health and CMV-seronegative.

The chain carries TRBV7-4 and TRBJ1-4; D is possibly TRBD1 (5 bases). This CDR3 spans 15 amino acids. V was cut by 5 bases and J by 3 bases, with 13 bases left in between. Germline V gene sequence: CDR1 SGHVT, CDR2 SQSDAQ. The CDR3 is CASSIGQRPNEKLFF. The CDR3 nucleotides read TGTGCCAGCAGCATTGGACAAAGGCCTAATGAAAAACTGTTTTTT.

The V gene is TRBV4-1, the J gene TRBJ2-2; 12 bases map to TRBD2. Germline V gene lookup returns CDR1 MGHRA and CDR2 YSYEKL. The CDR3 extends over 15 amino acids. J was trimmed by 3 bases and V by 6 bases; bases with no gene match: 2. This CDR3 reads CASRRLAGDTGELFF. DNA for the CDR3: TGCGCCAGCAGACGACTAGCGGGAGACACCGGGGAGCTGTTTTTT.

The V and J genes are TRBV2 and TRBJ2-7; 7 bases are a match to TRBD2. V shed 4 bases, J shed 6 bases, and the junction held 18 bases outside the gene matches. Germline V gene lookup returns CDR1 SNHLY and CDR2 FYNNEI. This CDR3 contains 17 residues. The CDR3 DNA reads TGTGCCAGCAGTGGGATAGCGGGCCACGTCCCCGGGGCCGAGCAGTACTTC. It yields the protein CASSGIAGHVPGAEQYF.